The clone carrying this TCR beta chain was counted between two and nine times. This CDR3 spans 12 amino acids. From germline, CDR1 is LNHDA and CDR2 SQIVND (reference sequence). V dropped 9 bases and J dropped 4 bases, with 12 bases sitting between them. The PCR was carried out with 60 Vbeta primers and 13 Jbeta primers. Clones were read by immunoSEQ multiplex PCR, and TCRdb kept only the in-frame ones, dropping some. The repertoire includes about 130,000 clones, 6.5% to 9.5% of them detected once, and under 7% sits in the top ten. These data originate in a study of cytomegalovirus exposure and HLA in healthy donors.

V and J are TRBV19 and TRBJ1-1; TRBD1 is a possible D gene (6 bases). The sequence was collected from a man aged 35 to 55 in good health and CMV-seronegative. Input material: PBMCs. As DNA, the CDR3 is TGTGCCAGCCAACAGGGTGGCACTGAAGCTTTCTTT. Amino acid sequence: CASQQGGTEAFF.